This TCR beta chain derives from a study of blood T cell repertoires in COVID-19. Study overall: The cDNA or gDNA used as material had been derived from T cells, B-cell-depleted T cells, or PBMCs.

Germline V gene lookup returns CDR1 SGHTA and CDR2 FQGTGA. V shed 4 bases and J 2 bases; nucleotides not matched to a gene: 3. This CDR3 contains 14 residues. This clone was seen only a few times. Sequencing used immunoSEQ multiplex PCR; TCRdb keeps in-frame clones, though not all of them. The profile shows hundreds of thousands of clones, about 88% of them singletons. Sequencing used peripheral blood. The clonotype comes from a woman aged 40 to 50 who had recovered from COVID-19. The rearrangement links TRBV7-3 to TRBJ2-3; 7 bases map to TRBD1. The CDR3 loop reads CASSSGTATDTQYF. The CDR3 DNA is TGTGCCAGCAGCTCCGGGACAGCCACAGATACGCAGTATTTT.